These 25 T cell receptor beta chains share one sample of origin, sequenced in a study of beta chain features in type 1 diabetes. cDNA synthesis used the whole RNA isolate, giving expressed TCRB sequences. Method: immunoSEQ multiplex PCR; TCRdb's copy keeps in-frame clones and lacks some. The sample yields 30,000 to 40,000 clones, roughly 64% seen once. The specimen sequenced was Tregs from blood. All receptors derive from a woman in her twenties or thirties in good health.

The chain employs TRBV30 and TRBJ1-4; 7 bases are a match to TRBD1. The CDR3 has 13 amino acids. Trimming took 7 bases from V and 3 from J; bases not matched to a gene: 5. Germline values: CDR1 GTSNPN, CDR2 SVGIG (reference sequence). The CDR3 region has the DNA TGTGCCTCAAACAGGGGCGCTAATGAAAAACTGTTTTTT. Amino acids: CASNRGANEKLFF. The complete variable domain, with remaining parts taken from reference TRBV30 and TRBJ1-4, reads SQTIHQWPATLVQPVGSPLSLECTVEGTSNPNLYWYRQAAGRGLQLLFYSVGIGQISSEVPQNLSASRPQDRQFILSSKKLLLSDSGFYLCASNRGANEKLFFGSGTQLSVL.

V usage is TRBV7-9 and J usage is TRBJ2-3; no firm D call. The CDR3 covers 16 residues. Germline V gene data show CDR1 as SEHNR and CDR2 as FQNEAQ (reference sequence). Trimming removed 4 bases at V and 3 bases at J, with 17 bases between. CDR3 sequence: CASSSGLGIRTDTQYF. CDR3 nucleotide sequence: TGTGCCAGCAGCTCCGGGTTAGGTATTAGGACAGATACGCAGTATTTT.

The sample holds one count of this clone. At one end the junction does not follow the germline gene, possibly because of a read error. V and J are TRBV7-7 and TRBJ2-1, with 14 bases that match TRBD2. Germline CDR1 reads SSHAT; CDR2 reads FNYEAQ (reference sequence). This CDR3 region has 17 residues. The CDR3: CASSPGLAGVSYNEQFF. The CDR3 DNA is TGTGCTAGCAGCCCGGGACTAGCGGGAGTCTCCTACAATGAGCAGTTCTTC.

This clone was found a few times. The rearrangement joins TRBV18 to TRBJ2-1; possibly TRBD2 for D (6 bases). Germline V gene sequence: CDR1 KGHSH, CDR2 LQKENI. Trimming pared 5 bases from V and 7 bases from J, leaving 18 bases between. This CDR3 contains 15 residues. The CDR3 nucleotides read TGTGCCAGCTCAGCGGAGGCCCTAGCGAGGAATGAGCAGTTCTTC. It is translated as CASSAEALARNEQFF.

The chain combines TRBV6-5 with TRBJ2-2; the D is unclear. Germline V gene lookup returns CDR1 MNHEY and CDR2 SVGAGI. V was trimmed by 4 bases and J by 5 bases, leaving 11 bases between them. The CDR3 is 14 residues long. This chain's CDR3 is CASSFFSGTGELFF. The CDR3 region has the DNA TGTGCCAGCAGTTTTTTTTCCGGGACCGGGGAGCTGTTTTTT.

The chain uses TRBV10-2 and TRBJ1-4; D remains ambiguous. From germline, CDR1 is WSHSY and CDR2 SAAADI. V was trimmed by 6 bases and J by 1 base, leaving 6 bases between them. This CDR3 contains 13 residues. CDR3 protein: CASRRGTNEKLFF. CDR3 coding DNA: TGCGCCAGCAGGCGGGGAACTAATGAAAAACTGTTTTTT.

The V gene is TRBV7-2, the J gene TRBJ2-7; TRBD2 aligns across 7 bases. V lost 9 bases, J lost 2 bases, and 7 bases stayed unmatched. CDR3 length: 13 amino acids. Per the germline V gene, CDR1 is SGHTA and CDR2 is FQGNSA. CDR3 DNA: TGTGCCAGTGCGACTAGCCACACCTACGAGCAGTACTTC. It is translated as CASATSHTYEQYF.

This clone has more than one count but fewer than ten. The genes are TRBV11-1 and TRBJ1-1, with D possibly being TRBD1 (6 bases). The CDR3 contains 13 residues. V was pared by 8 bases and J by 1 base, with 11 bases between. CDR1 SGHAT and CDR2 FQDESV come from the germline V gene (reference sequence). The CDR3 DNA is TGTGCCAGCTCCAGACAGGAGAACACTGAAGCTTTCTTT. Translated, it gives CASSRQENTEAFF.

This clone has a handful of counts. The chain has TRBV6-6 and TRBJ1-3; TRBD1 is a possible D gene (5 bases). Trimming cost V 4 bases and J 4 bases, with 14 bases left between them. The CDR3 is 15 amino acids. Germline V gene lookup returns CDR1 MNHNY and CDR2 SVGAGI (reference sequence). The CDR3 nucleotides read TGTGCCAGCAGTTCAGGGTTACCAAGGGGAAACACCATATATTTT. Residues: CASSSGLPRGNTIYF.

The chain links TRBV18 to TRBJ2-2, with 7 bases identical to TRBD1. CDR3 length: 14 amino acids. From germline, CDR1 is KGHSH and CDR2 LQKENI. V lost 3 bases, J lost 6 bases, and 4 bases stayed unmatched. CDR3 bases: TGTGCCAGCTCACCTCAACAGGGGCCCGGGGAGCTGTTTTTT. Protein: CASSPQQGPGELFF.

This clone was observed a handful of times. The chain employs TRBV7-2 and TRBJ2-1; D may be TRBD1 (5 bases). CDR1 is SGHTA, CDR2 FQGNSA, per germline. This CDR3 is 16 amino acids long. V lost 1 base and J 0 bases, leaving 10 bases between the germline ends. The CDR3 region is CASSLVGQGSYNEQFF. The CDR3 coding sequence is TGTGCCAGCAGCTTAGTAGGCCAGGGCTCCTACAATGAGCAGTTCTTC. Full variable domain (missing parts from reference TRBV7-2 and TRBJ2-1): GAGVSQSPSNKVTEKGKDVELRCDPISGHTALYWYRQSLGQGLEFLIYFQGNSAPDKSGLPSDRFSAERTGGSVSTLTIQRTQQEDSAVYLCASSLVGQGSYNEQFFGPGTRLTVL.

This clone was counted between two and nine times. The rearrangement joins TRBV7-6 to TRBJ2-1, with TRBD2 matching over 8 bases. Per germline, CDR1 SGHVS and CDR2 FNYEAQ. Trimming at V came to 5 bases and at J to 5 bases, leaving 11 bases not matched to a gene. This CDR3 is 16 amino acids long. The chain's CDR3 is CASSSSIRGGNNEQFF. CDR3 DNA sequence: TGTGCCAGCAGCAGTAGCATTCGGGGGGGAAACAATGAGCAGTTCTTC.

This clone appeared once. The chain combines TRBV7-2 with TRBJ2-7, with D perhaps matching TRBD1 (6 bases). Trimming pared 3 bases from V and 0 bases from J, leaving 9 bases between. This CDR3 region has 14 residues. In germline, CDR1 is SGHTA, CDR2 FQGNSA. The CDR3 loop reads CASSFRGASYEQYF. CDR3 nucleotide sequence: TGTGCCAGCAGCTTCAGGGGAGCCTCCTACGAGCAGTACTTC.

The rearrangement uses TRBV7-9 and TRBJ1-5; TRBD1 aligns across 11 bases. Germline V CDR1 and CDR2: SEHNR, FQNEAQ (reference sequence). With 1 base clipped from V and 5 bases from J, the junction kept 4 bases outside the gene matches. CDR3 length equals 16 residues. This chain's CDR3 is CASSLGGQGAYQPQHF. CDR3 sequence (DNA): TGTGCCAGCAGCTTAGGTGGACAGGGGGCGTATCAGCCCCAGCATTTT.

The chain combines TRBV20-1 with TRBJ2-3; 7 nucleotides agree with TRBD2. This CDR3 has 9 amino acids. Germline CDR1 is DFQATT and CDR2 is SNEGSKA (reference sequence). CDR3 nucleotides: TGCGGACCTAGCGGAGGGCAGTATTTT. Protein: CGPSGGQYF.

The CDR3 loop reads CASTVTGLGSGTEAFF. CDR3 coding DNA: TGTGCCAGCACGGTTACAGGGCTTGGGAGTGGCACTGAAGCTTTCTTT. The genes are TRBV7-2 and TRBJ1-1, with D perhaps matching TRBD1 (6 bases). This CDR3 comprises 16 residues. V was clipped by 7 bases and J by 4 bases, with 22 bases between them. The germline CDR1 and CDR2 sequences are SGHTA and FQGNSA.

On this clone itself: The junction shows a germline mismatch at one end, possibly a read error. The rearrangement links TRBV15 to TRBJ2-6; D call uncertain. In germline, CDR1 is LNHNV, CDR2 YYDKDF (reference sequence). The CDR3 loop spans 16 amino acids. The CDR3 spells CATSRERVSGANVLTF. CDR3 DNA sequence: TGTGCCACCAGCCGAGAACGGGTGTCTGGGGCCAACGTCCTGACTTTC.

The chain couples TRBV7-2 to TRBJ2-1; TRBD2 matches at 8 bases. Germline V CDR1 and CDR2: SGHTA, FQGNSA. This CDR3 region has 15 residues. Germline trimming cut 4 bases from V and 4 bases from J; bases unmatched to any gene: 6. The CDR3 is CASSSPGTSYNEQFF. Written as DNA, the CDR3 is TGTGCCAGCAGCTCCCCAGGGACTAGTTACAATGAGCAGTTCTTC.

The chain employs TRBV5-1 and TRBJ2-1; 7 positions match TRBD1. V lost 4 bases and J lost 13; bases outside the gene matches: 5. Germline CDR1 and CDR2: SGHRS and YFSETQ. This CDR3 has 11 residues. The CDR3 region has the DNA TGCGCCAGCAGCGAGACAGGGAACCAGTTCTTC. Protein sequence: CASSETGNQFF.

V gene TRBV7-2 combines with J gene TRBJ2-1; 7 bases align to TRBD2. The germline gives CDR1 SGHTA, CDR2 FQGNSA. CDR3 length: 16 amino acids. V gave up 4 bases and J gave up 0 bases; unmatched junction bases: 6. The chain's CDR3 is CASSSSGADSYNEQFF. The CDR3 DNA is TGTGCCAGCAGCTCCAGCGGGGCGGACTCCTACAATGAGCAGTTCTTC.

The chain is built from TRBV4-2 and TRBJ2-1; perhaps TRBD2 as D (5 bases). Trimming took 0 bases from V and 5 from J, leaving 11 bases between them. Germline loops: CDR1 LGHNA, CDR2 YNFKEQ. The CDR3 length is 15 residues. Here the CDR3 DNA reads TGTGCCAGCAGCCAAGATCGGGGAAGGCACAATGAGCAGTTCTTC. Translating gives CASSQDRGRHNEQFF.

The chain links TRBV6-6 to TRBJ1-1; tentatively, D is TRBD1 (5 bases). This CDR3 has 12 residues. The ends were cut back, 6 bases at V and 4 bases at J, with 9 bases in the middle. Germline CDR1 is MNHNY and CDR2 is SVGAGI (reference sequence). In nucleotides, the CDR3 is TGTGCCAGCAGGGTGGGGGGCACTGAAGCTTTCTTT. Protein product: CASRVGGTEAFF.

The chain employs TRBV7-9 and TRBJ2-7; D is uncertain. Germline V gene sequence: CDR1 SEHNR, CDR2 FQNEAQ (reference sequence). The CDR3 totals 14 residues. V shed 5 bases and J shed 0 bases, with 11 bases lying between them. Written as DNA, the CDR3 is TGTGCCAGCAGCATCGCGTCGCGCTCCTACGAGCAGTACTTC. This gives the protein CASSIASRSYEQYF.

This chain joins TRBV18 and TRBJ1-5; the D is unclear. Trimming removed 2 bases from V and 2 bases from J, with 10 bases in between. Germline assignment: CDR1 KGHSH and CDR2 LQKENI. CDR3 length: 15 residues. CDR3 sequence: CASSPVAGGNQPQHF. Written as DNA, the CDR3 is TGTGCCAGCTCACCAGTAGCCGGCGGCAATCAGCCCCAGCATTTT.

In its sample, this clone was seen a few times. The V call is TRBV28, the J call TRBJ2-1; 7 nucleotides agree with TRBD2. Per the germline V gene, CDR1 is MDHEN and CDR2 is SYDVKM. After removal of 5 bases from V and 4 bases from J, the junction contained 5 bases not matched to a gene. The CDR3 has 14 amino acids. Here the CDR3 DNA reads TGTGCCAGCAGTCGGCCCGGGGGGTACAATGAGCAGTTCTTC. The encoded protein is CASSRPGGYNEQFF.